These T cell receptor beta chains were read from a single sample in a study of blood T cell repertoires in COVID-19. Generated by immunoSEQ multiplex PCR, the TCRdb table keeps only in-frame clones and is missing some. This table has just over 250,000 clones, about nine tenths appearing once. Sequenced material: peripheral blood. The receptors shown here come from a man in his sixties who had recovered from COVID-19. CDR3s include the opening cysteine and the closing phenylalanine or tryptophan. A D gene is named only where the DNA matches it firmly. Rows may omit the clone size; those that give it use once, few, many or a size class.

v_call,j_call,d_call,clone_size,cdr3_nt,cdr3_aa
TRBV20-1,TRBJ2-3,TRBD2,NA,TGCAGTGCTAGTGGAGCGGGGGGCCTCACAGATACGCAGTATTTT,CSASGAGGLTDTQYF
TRBV5-1,TRBJ1-2,NA,NA,TGCGCCAGCAGCTCGGCAGGGGTTGGCTACACCTTC,CASSSAGVGYTF
TRBV3-1/TRBV3-2,TRBJ2-7,NA,NA,TGTGCCAGCAGCCAATCAGGGATCAGCTACGAGCAGTACTTC,CASSQSGISYEQYF
TRBV29-1,TRBJ2-1,NA,NA,TGCAGCGCCCCTCCCCCCGGCAGGGCCAATGAGCAGTTCTTC,CSAPPPGRANEQFF
TRBV7-6,TRBJ2-3,TRBD2,NA,TGTGCCAGCAGCTTAGGAAGCGGGGGGGCCTCAGATACGCAGTATTTT,CASSLGSGGASDTQYF
TRBV30,TRBJ1-1,NA,NA,TGTGCCTGGAGTTGGCAGTTGAACACTGAAGCTTTCTTT,CAWSWQLNTEAFF
TRBV27,TRBJ1-2,NA,once,TGTGCCAGCAGTTTTATTCCCCCGGCAGGGCTCTATGGCTACACCTTC,CASSFIPPAGLYGYTF
TRBV28,TRBJ2-3,NA,NA,TGTGCCAGCAGCCCAGCTGGAGGGCCGGGGGATACGCAGTATTTT,CASSPAGGPGDTQYF
TRBV19,TRBJ2-7,NA,NA,TGTGCCAGTAGTTCAGCCTACGAGCAGTACTTC,CASSSAYEQYF
TRBV27,TRBJ2-5,NA,NA,TGTGCCAGCAGTTTATTGGGGGGCCAAGAGACCCAGTACTTC,CASSLLGGQETQYF
TRBV6-5,TRBJ1-2,TRBD1,NA,TGTGCCAGTGGGGGGGGACAGGGGAACTATGGCTACACCTTC,CASGGGQGNYGYTF
TRBV7-7,TRBJ2-2,NA,NA,TGTGCCAGCAGTCCCGACCCAGGGGCAATCGGGGAGCTGTTTTTT,CASSPDPGAIGELFF
TRBV27,TRBJ1-5,NA,once,TGTGCCAGCAGTCAAAGAGGGGGTCAGCCCCAGCATTTT,CASSQRGGQPQHF
TRBV21-1,TRBJ1-5,NA,NA,TGTGCCAGCAGCAAGGTTATCCACAGCGACAGTAGCAATCAGCCCCAGCATTTT,CASSKVIHSDSSNQPQHF
TRBV7-3,TRBJ1-1,NA,NA,TGTGCCAGCAAGCCTTCCGGAGGGTCAAACACTGAAGCTTTCTTT,CASKPSGGSNTEAFF
TRBV6-5,TRBJ2-5,TRBD2,NA,TGTGCCAGCAGTTTCCGGGGGGATGGAATAGGCGAGACCCAGTACTTC,CASSFRGDGIGETQYF
TRBV5-1,TRBJ1-1,TRBD1,NA,TGCGCCAGCAGCACCGGGACAGTCAACACTGAAGCTTTCTTT,CASSTGTVNTEAFF
TRBV27,TRBJ1-2,NA,NA,TGTGCCAGCGGAGGGGAAGGGTATGGCTACACCTTC,CASGGEGYGYTF
TRBV24-1,TRBJ1-3,NA,NA,TGTGCCACCAGTGAGGGCCCTTCGAACTCTGGAAACACCATATATTTT,CATSEGPSNSGNTIYF
TRBV5-1,TRBJ2-1,TRBD1,once,TGCGCCAGCAGCGGGACAGGACCGAATGAGCAGTTCTTC,CASSGTGPNEQFF
TRBV19,TRBJ2-3,NA,NA,TGTGCCAGTAGTCGAGCAGGGGTCTCCACAGATACGCAGTATTTT,CASSRAGVSTDTQYF
TRBV19,TRBJ2-7,TRBD1,NA,TGTGCCAGCGGGACAGGGGGTTTCTACGAGCAGTACTTC,CASGTGGFYEQYF
TRBV6-2/TRBV6-3,TRBJ2-7,NA,NA,TGTGCCAGCAGTTACTCGAACACCGGACTGGCCTACGAGCAGTACTTC,CASSYSNTGLAYEQYF
TRBV5-1,TRBJ2-3,NA,NA,TGCGCCAGCAGCTCGATACGTAGCCAAAGTGCAGATACGCAGTATTTT,CASSSIRSQSADTQYF
TRBV27,TRBJ2-5,NA,NA,TGTGCCAGCAGTTCCGTGGGCTATGAGACCCAGTACTTC,CASSSVGYETQYF
TRBV5-4,TRBJ1-1,NA,few,TGTGCCAGCAGCTCAAACAGGGATTGGGAAGCTTTCTTT,CASSSNRDWEAFF
TRBV3-1/TRBV3-2,TRBJ2-7,TRBD2,NA,TGTGCCAGCAGCCAGGATTCTAGCGGGGGGCGCTACGAGCAGTACTTC,CASSQDSSGGRYEQYF
TRBV18,TRBJ2-7,NA,NA,TGTGCCAGCTCACCGGGGGGATTCGAGGGTGACCACGAGCAGTACTTC,CASSPGGFEGDHEQYF
TRBV14,TRBJ1-2,NA,NA,TGTGCCAGCAGTCCCTCTACAGGGTTTAGCTACACCTTC,CASSPSTGFSYTF
TRBV6-5,TRBJ1-3,TRBD1,NA,TGTGCCAGCACCCAGGGACAGCGAAACACCATATATTTT,CASTQGQRNTIYF
TRBV5-4,TRBJ2-2,NA,NA,TGTGCCAGCAGCTTGGAGACAGGTTCCCGCACCGGGGAGCTGTTTTTT,CASSLETGSRTGELFF
TRBV2,TRBJ1-5,NA,once,TGTGCCAGCAGTCGAGAGACTGATCTTAGCAATCAGCCCCAGCATTTT,CASSRETDLSNQPQHF
TRBV7-9,TRBJ1-3,NA,NA,TGTGCCAGCAGCCTTGGACAGCCCGGGACCGGAAACACCATATATTTT,CASSLGQPGTGNTIYF
TRBV28,TRBJ2-2,TRBD1,NA,TGTGCCAGCAGGATCGACAGGGGGTTTCCGAACACCGGGGAGCTGTTTTTT,CASRIDRGFPNTGELFF
TRBV9,TRBJ2-3,TRBD2,few,TGTGCCAGCAGCGGTAGCGGGGGGCAAGGAGATACGCAGTATTTT,CASSGSGGQGDTQYF
TRBV5-1,TRBJ1-1,TRBD1,once,TGCGCCAGCAGCCACTCCCGACAGGGGGCAGGAACTGAAGCTTTCTTT,CASSHSRQGAGTEAFF
TRBV27,TRBJ1-5,TRBD1,once,TGTGCCACCCTCCTTCCCCCAGCCCGGGACAGGGGGCTTCAGCCCCAGCATTTT,CATLLPPARDRGLQPQHF
TRBV19,TRBJ2-1,NA,NA,TGTGCCAGTACCCGCAGGGGGGAGTCCTACAATGAGCAGTTCTTC,CASTRRGESYNEQFF
TRBV11-3,TRBJ2-3,NA,once,TGTGCCAGCAGCTTTGGGGCTGGACCCACAGATACGCAGTATTTT,CASSFGAGPTDTQYF
TRBV24-1,TRBJ1-4,NA,NA,TGTGCCACCAGTGACCCCGCCGGGACCACCGGGAGGGGGAATGAAAAACTGTTTTTT,CATSDPAGTTGRGNEKLFF
TRBV30,TRBJ2-7,NA,NA,TGTGCCTGGAGTGTAGCTCGTTACGAGCAGTACTTC,CAWSVARYEQYF
TRBV7-2,TRBJ2-5,TRBD2,NA,TGTGCCAGCAGCCCGGGCGGGGGGGGTATGGAGACCCAGTACTTC,CASSPGGGGMETQYF
TRBV7-3,TRBJ2-3,TRBD1,NA,TGTGCCAGCAGCTCCTCAGAGTCCGGGACAGGGTCAGATACGCAGTATTTT,CASSSSESGTGSDTQYF
TRBV10-2,TRBJ1-6,TRBD1,once,TGCGCCAGCAGCTCACCCAGGACAGGGAGGGATTCACCCCTCCACTTT,CASSSPRTGRDSPLHF
TRBV6-2/TRBV6-3,TRBJ1-1,TRBD1,once,TGTGCCAGCAGTTCGACAGGGGGGAACACTGAAGCTTTCTTT,CASSSTGGNTEAFF
TRBV7-6,TRBJ1-2,TRBD1,NA,TGTGCCAGCAGCGTAGGAGCGACAGGGGCAGCTGGCTACACCTTC,CASSVGATGAAGYTF